The clone carrying this T cell receptor beta chain has ten or more counts. Investigators prepared the TCR beta libraries by applying iRepertoire HTBI primers and Arm-PCR of CDR3 regions. TCRdb itself ran the multiplex PCR reads through MiXCR, one entry per CDR3 protein. The sample lists 500,000 to 700,000 distinct CDR3 sequences; 15% to 20% were seen once. Time point reported: newly diagnosed GD, antithyroid drugs for less than 3 months. PBMC-derived RNA was used for the TCR library. This specimen belongs to a study of regulatory T cells in long-lasting Graves disease. Germline V gives CDR1 SGHTA, CDR2 FQGTGA. V lost 6 bases and J lost 2; bases outside the gene matches: 2. This CDR3 comprises 14 residues. This sample also appeared in a second study, on T cells in Graves' hyperthyroidism and ophthalmopathy.

The sequencing here drew on peripheral blood mononuclear cells (PBMCs), taken at new diagnosis, from a patient treated with antithyroid drugs. This chain uses TRBV7-3 with TRBJ2-2; 8 positions match TRBD1. The sequence came from a woman aged 30 to 39 with Graves disease. The chain's CDR3 is CASSQGANTGELFF. CDR3 sequence (DNA): TGTGCCAGCAGTCAGGGGGCCAACACCGGGGAGCTGTTTTTT. Using reference TRBV7-3 and TRBJ2-2 for the parts outside the CDR3, the full variable domain is GAGVSQTPSNKVTEKGKYVELRCDPISGHTALYWYRQSLGQGPEFLIYFQGTGAADDSGLPNDRFFAVRPEGSVSTLKIQRTERGDSAVYLCASSQGANTGELFFGEGSRLTVL.